These 14 T cell receptor beta chains were sequenced from one sample in a study of cytomegalovirus exposure and HLA in healthy donors. PCR was performed using 60 Vbeta and 13 Jbeta primers. This table comes from immunoSEQ multiplex PCR, and its TCRdb copy is limited to in-frame clones, with some not included. The table has around 150,000 clones, around 75% seen once. Sequenced: PBMCs. The source is a human donor in good health.

The chain is built from TRBV4-2 and TRBJ2-1; no clear D. V lost 0 bases and J lost 9, with 9 bases in between. The length of the CDR3 is 13 residues. Germline values: CDR1 LGHNA, CDR2 YNFKEQ. CDR3 coding DNA: TGTGCCAGCAGCCAAGAGCTTTGGAGTGAGCAGTTCTTC. Translated: CASSQELWSEQFF.

This chain uses TRBV19 with TRBJ2-7, with TRBD2 identical over 8 bases. From germline, CDR1 is LNHDA and CDR2 SQIVND (reference sequence). This CDR3 has 13 residues. V gave up 6 bases and J gave up 3 bases; unmatched junction bases: 4. CDR3 loop: CASRMSGSYEQYF. For the CDR3, the DNA is TGTGCCAGTAGGATGAGCGGGAGCTACGAGCAGTACTTC.

This sequence joins TRBV29-1 and TRBJ2-7; weak D call: TRBD2 (6 bases). Germline lookup yields CDR1 SQVTM and CDR2 ANQGSEA. This CDR3 contains 16 residues. The V gene lost 4 bases and the J gene lost 2 bases, with 21 bases spanning the gap. CDR3 DNA sequence: TGCAGCGTTGGGGGGGTAGGGGTCCTTGACCCCTACGAGCAGTACTTC. Amino acid sequence: CSVGGVGVLDPYEQYF.

The gene calls are TRBV27 and TRBJ2-7; possibly TRBD2 for D (6 bases). CDR3 length equals 14 residues. V lost 3 bases and J lost 2, with 11 bases in between. Germline V gives CDR1 MNHEY, CDR2 SMNVEV (reference sequence). The CDR3 is CASSFFAGTYEQYF. CDR3 nucleotide sequence: TGTGCCAGCAGTTTTTTCGCGGGAACCTACGAGCAGTACTTC.

The chain links TRBV12-5 to TRBJ1-1; D unresolved. The CDR3 sequence is 16 residues long. Germline assignment: CDR1 LGHNT and CDR2 FRNRAP. V was cut by 8 bases and J by 2 bases, with 21 bases left in between. CDR3 region: CASSDRSGGYNTEAFF. CDR3 coding DNA: TGTGCTAGTTCCGACCGGTCTGGCGGCTATAACACTGAAGCTTTCTTT. The full variable domain, completed using reference TRBV12-5 and TRBJ1-1, is DARVTQTPRHKVTEMGQEVTMRCQPILGHNTVFWYRQTMMQGLELLAYFRNRAPLDDSGMPKDRFSAEMPDATLATLKIQPSEPRDSAVYFCASSDRSGGYNTEAFFGQGTRLTVV.

In its sample, this clone was seen a few times. V and J are TRBV5-1 and TRBJ1-2; TRBD1 agrees at 7 bases. Looked up from germline, CDR1 is SGHRS and CDR2 is YFSETQ. This CDR3 comprises 16 residues. The V and J ends lost 4 bases and 4 bases, in that order; junction bases with no gene match: 13. The CDR3 here is CASSPEGQIRIYGYTF. CDR3 nucleotides: TGCGCCAGCAGCCCTGAGGGACAGATCCGGATCTATGGCTACACCTTC.

This chain uses TRBV6-5 with TRBJ1-4; D might be TRBD1 (5 bases). The germline V and J ends were trimmed by 6 bases and 4 bases, with 15 bases remaining between them. This CDR3 contains 15 residues. Per germline, CDR1 MNHEY and CDR2 SVGAGI. CDR3 nucleotide sequence: TGTGCCAGCAGGGGACTTTTAGTGGATAATGAAAAACTGTTTTTT. Amino acids: CASRGLLVDNEKLFF.

The CDR3 region has the DNA TGTGCCAGCAGCTTGGCGGAAACCTACGAGCAGTACTTC. Translation gives CASSLAETYEQYF. V usage is TRBV7-3 and J usage is TRBJ2-7; D gene ambiguous. Deletions cut 3 bases from V and 2 bases from J, with 8 bases between. The V gene's germline CDR1 is SGHTA and CDR2 FQGTGA. The length of the CDR3 is 13 residues.

V and J are TRBV11-2 and TRBJ1-1; D might be TRBD1 (6 bases). This CDR3 is built from 15 residues. Trimming took off 5 bases at V and 0 bases at J, with 13 bases between the two ends. The germline gives CDR1 SGHAT, CDR2 FQNNGV. This chain's CDR3 is CASSAGQQMNTEAFF. The DNA for the CDR3 is TGTGCCAGCAGCGCTGGACAGCAAATGAACACTGAAGCTTTCTTT.

The chain couples TRBV15 to TRBJ2-5; 7 bases line up with TRBD2. The CDR3 is made up of 14 amino acids. Germline V gene sequence: CDR1 LNHNV, CDR2 YYDKDF (reference sequence). Losses at the gene ends were 8 bases for V and 3 bases for J; bases not matched to a gene: 9. CDR3 nucleotides: TGTGCCACCTCCCGGTGGGGGGGGGAAGAGACCCAGTACTTC. Translating it yields CATSRWGGEETQYF.

The genes are TRBV6-1 and TRBJ1-2; perhaps TRBD1 as D (6 bases). Trimming took 1 base from V and 2 from J, leaving 17 bases between them. Germline CDR1 reads MNHNS; CDR2 reads SASEGT. The CDR3 sequence is 17 residues long. CDR3 protein: CASSEGGQMKLNYGYTF. Here the CDR3 DNA reads TGTGCCAGCAGTGAAGGTGGACAGATGAAACTCAACTATGGCTACACCTTC.

Only a few counts were recorded for this clone. This chain uses TRBV7-6 with TRBJ1-2, with D tentatively TRBD1 (5 bases). Germline CDR1 is SGHVS and CDR2 is FNYEAQ. The V gene lost 3 bases and the J gene lost 5 bases, with 22 bases spanning the gap. This CDR3 region has 17 residues. The CDR3 sequence is CASSFTLRQPRLYGYTF. The CDR3 bases are TGTGCCAGCAGCTTCACACTTAGACAGCCGCGCCTTTATGGCTACACCTTC.

The chain has TRBV6-6 and TRBJ2-5; the D is unclear. The J call is in doubt because the DNA end fits TRBJ2-7 better. This CDR3 comprises 13 residues. Looked up from germline, CDR1 is MNHNY and CDR2 is SVGAGI (reference sequence). The CDR3 nucleotides read TGTGCCAGCAGTTATGGAGAGTCCTACGAGCAGTACTTC. This translates into CASSYGESYEQYF.

The chain is built from TRBV28 and TRBJ2-7, with 7 bases aligning to TRBD2. The germline CDR1 and CDR2 sequences are MDHEN and SYDVKM. The CDR3 covers 16 residues. V shed 2 bases and J 7 bases; nucleotides not matched to a gene: 14. CDR3: CASSLLAGVSLWEQYF. The CDR3 nucleotides are TGTGCCAGCAGTTTACTGGCGGGGGTCTCTCTGTGGGAGCAGTACTTC. Using reference TRBV28 and TRBJ2-7 for the parts outside the CDR3, the full variable domain is DVKVTQSSRYLVKRTGEKVFLECVQDMDHENMFWYRQDPGLGLRLIYFSYDVKMKEKGDIPEGYSVSREKKERFSLILESASTNQTSMYLCASSLLAGVSLWEQYFGPGTRLTVT.